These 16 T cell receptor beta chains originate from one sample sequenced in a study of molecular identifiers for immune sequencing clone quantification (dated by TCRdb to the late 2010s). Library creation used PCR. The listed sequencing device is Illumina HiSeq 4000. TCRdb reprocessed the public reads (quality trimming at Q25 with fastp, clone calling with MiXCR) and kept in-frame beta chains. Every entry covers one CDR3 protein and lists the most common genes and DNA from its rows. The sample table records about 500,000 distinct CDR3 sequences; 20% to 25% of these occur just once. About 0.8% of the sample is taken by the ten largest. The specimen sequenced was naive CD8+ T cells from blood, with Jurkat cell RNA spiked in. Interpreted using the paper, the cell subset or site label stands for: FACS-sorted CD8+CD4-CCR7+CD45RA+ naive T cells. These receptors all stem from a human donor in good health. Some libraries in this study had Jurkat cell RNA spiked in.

This chain's CDR3 is CASSFTGNNSPLHF. For the CDR3, the DNA is TGTGCCAGCAGCTTTACAGGGAACAATTCACCCCTCCACTTT. The chain has TRBV7-2 and TRBJ1-6; possible D gene TRBD1, 6 bases. The CDR3 contains 14 residues. V lost 3 bases, J lost 7 bases, and 10 bases lay in between. Germline V gives CDR1 SGHTA, CDR2 FQGNSA.

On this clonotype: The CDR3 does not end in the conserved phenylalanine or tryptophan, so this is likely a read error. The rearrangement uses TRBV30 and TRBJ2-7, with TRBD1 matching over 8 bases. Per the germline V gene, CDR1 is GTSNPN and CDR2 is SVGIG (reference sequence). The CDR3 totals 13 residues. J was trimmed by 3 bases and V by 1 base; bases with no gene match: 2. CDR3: CAWSADRGYEQYL. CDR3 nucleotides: TGTGCCTGGAGTGCAGACAGGGGCTACGAGCAGTACCTC.

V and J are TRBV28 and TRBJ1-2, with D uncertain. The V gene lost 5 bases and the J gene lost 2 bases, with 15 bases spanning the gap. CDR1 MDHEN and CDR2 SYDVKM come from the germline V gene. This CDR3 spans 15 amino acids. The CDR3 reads CASSPGPGANYGYTF. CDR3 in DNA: TGTGCCAGCAGTCCCGGACCGGGCGCAAACTATGGCTACACCTTC.

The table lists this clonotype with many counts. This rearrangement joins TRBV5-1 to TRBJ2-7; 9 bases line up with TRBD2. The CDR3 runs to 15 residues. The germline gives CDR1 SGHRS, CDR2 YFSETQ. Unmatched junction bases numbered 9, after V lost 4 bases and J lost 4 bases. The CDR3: CASSAYSGSTYEQYF. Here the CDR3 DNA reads TGCGCCAGCAGCGCCTATAGCGGGAGTACGTACGAGCAGTACTTC.

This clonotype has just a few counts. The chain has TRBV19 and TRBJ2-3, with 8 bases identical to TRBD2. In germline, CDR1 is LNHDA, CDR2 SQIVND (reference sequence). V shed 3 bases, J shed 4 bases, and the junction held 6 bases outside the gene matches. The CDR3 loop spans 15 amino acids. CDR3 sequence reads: CASSMGTRGADTQYF. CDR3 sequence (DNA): TGTGCCAGTAGTATGGGGACTAGGGGCGCAGATACGCAGTATTTT.

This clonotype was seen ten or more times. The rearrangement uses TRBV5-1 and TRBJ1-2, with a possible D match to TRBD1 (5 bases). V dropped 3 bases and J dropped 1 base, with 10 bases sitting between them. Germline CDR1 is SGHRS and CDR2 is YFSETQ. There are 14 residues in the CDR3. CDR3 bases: TGCGCCAGCAGCTCAGGGCCGGATAACTATGGCTACACCTTC. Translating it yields CASSSGPDNYGYTF.

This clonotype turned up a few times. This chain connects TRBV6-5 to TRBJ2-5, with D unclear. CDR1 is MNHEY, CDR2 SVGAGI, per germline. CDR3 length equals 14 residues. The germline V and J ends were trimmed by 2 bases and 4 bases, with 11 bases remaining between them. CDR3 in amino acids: CASSYNPDRETQYF. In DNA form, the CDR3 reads TGTGCCAGCAGTTACAATCCGGACCGAGAGACCCAGTACTTC.

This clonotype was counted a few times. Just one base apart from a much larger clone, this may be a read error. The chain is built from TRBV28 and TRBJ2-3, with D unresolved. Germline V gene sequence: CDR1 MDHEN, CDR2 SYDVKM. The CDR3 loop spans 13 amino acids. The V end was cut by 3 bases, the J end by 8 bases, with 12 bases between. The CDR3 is CASSFRGLGTQYF. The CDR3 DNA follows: TGTGCCAGCAGTTTTCGAGGTCTCGGTACGCAGTATTTT.

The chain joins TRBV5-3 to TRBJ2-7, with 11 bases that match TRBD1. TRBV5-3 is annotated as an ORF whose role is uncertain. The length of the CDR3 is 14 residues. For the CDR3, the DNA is TGTGTCAGCAGCTTTGGGACAGGGGGTTACGAGCAGTACTTC. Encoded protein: CVSSFGTGGYEQYF.

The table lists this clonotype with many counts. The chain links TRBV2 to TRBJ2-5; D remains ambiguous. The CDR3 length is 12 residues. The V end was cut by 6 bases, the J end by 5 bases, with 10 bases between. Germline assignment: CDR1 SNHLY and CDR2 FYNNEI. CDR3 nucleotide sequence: TGTGCCAGCAGCAGCGACCGGGAGACCCAGTACTTC. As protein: CASSSDRETQYF. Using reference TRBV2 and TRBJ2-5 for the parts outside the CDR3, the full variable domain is EPEVTQTPSHQVTQMGQEVILRCVPISNHLYFYWYRQILGQKVEFLVSFYNNEISEKSEIFDDQFSVERPDGSNFTLKIRSTKLEDSAMYFCASSSDRETQYFGPGTRLLVL.

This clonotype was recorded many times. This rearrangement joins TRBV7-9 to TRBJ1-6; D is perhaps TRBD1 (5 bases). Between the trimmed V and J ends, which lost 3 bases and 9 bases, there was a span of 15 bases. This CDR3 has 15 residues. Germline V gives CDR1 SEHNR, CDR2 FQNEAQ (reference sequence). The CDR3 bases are TGTGCCAGCAGCTTCCTCCAGGGTTATTCTTCACCCCTCCACTTT. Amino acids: CASSFLQGYSSPLHF.

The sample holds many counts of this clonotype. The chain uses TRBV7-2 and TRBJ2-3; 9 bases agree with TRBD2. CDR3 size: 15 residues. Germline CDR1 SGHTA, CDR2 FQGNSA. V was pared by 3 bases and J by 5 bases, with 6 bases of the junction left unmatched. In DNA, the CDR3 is TGTGCCAGCAGCTTCAGCGGGGGGCTGGGAGATACGCAGTATTTT. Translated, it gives CASSFSGGLGDTQYF.

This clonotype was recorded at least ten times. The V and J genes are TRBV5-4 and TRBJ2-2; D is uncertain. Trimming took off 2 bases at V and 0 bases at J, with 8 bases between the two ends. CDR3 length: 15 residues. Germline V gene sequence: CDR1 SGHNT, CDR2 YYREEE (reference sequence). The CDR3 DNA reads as TGTGCCAGCAGCTTAGGTTACGCGAACACCGGGGAGCTGTTTTTT. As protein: CASSLGYANTGELFF. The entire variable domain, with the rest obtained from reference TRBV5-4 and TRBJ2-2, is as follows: ETGVTQSPTHLIKTRGQQVTLRCSSQSGHNTVSWYQQALGQGPQFIFQYYREEENGRGNFPPRFSGLQFPNYSSELNVNALELDDSALYLCASSLGYANTGELFFGEGSRLTVL.

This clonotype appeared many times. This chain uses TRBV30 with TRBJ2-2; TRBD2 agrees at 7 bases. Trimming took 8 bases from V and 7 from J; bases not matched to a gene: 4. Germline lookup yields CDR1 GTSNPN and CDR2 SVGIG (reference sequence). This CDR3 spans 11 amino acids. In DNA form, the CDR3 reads TGTGCCAGCAGGGAGGGCGGGGAGCTGTTTTTT. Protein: CASREGGELFF.

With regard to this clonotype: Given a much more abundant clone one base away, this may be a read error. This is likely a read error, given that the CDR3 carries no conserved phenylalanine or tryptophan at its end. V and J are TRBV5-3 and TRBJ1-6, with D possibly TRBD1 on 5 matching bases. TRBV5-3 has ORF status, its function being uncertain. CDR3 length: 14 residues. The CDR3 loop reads CASSLDPGNSPLHS. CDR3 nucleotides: TGTGCCAGCAGCTTGGACCCAGGGAATTCACCCCTCCACTCT.

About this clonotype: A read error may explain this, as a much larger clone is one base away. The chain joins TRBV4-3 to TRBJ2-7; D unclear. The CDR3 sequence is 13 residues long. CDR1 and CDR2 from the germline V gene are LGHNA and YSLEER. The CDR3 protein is CASGQNKGYEQYF. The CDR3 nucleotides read TGCGCCAGCGGCCAAAACAAGGGCTACGAGCAGTACTTC.